Listed below are T cell receptor beta chains from one sample, sequenced in a study of shared clonotypes between healthy human individuals. The assay was immunoSEQ multiplex PCR, and TCRdb's table has in-frame clones only and misses some. Among hundreds of thousands of clones listed, around 96% were seen once. Sequenced material: naive CD4+ T cells sorted from blood. These receptors came from a woman aged 25 to 39 in good health. Each CDR3 is given with its conserved first and last residue. D genes are given only for firm matches. The size field is filled for only some rows; it gives once, few, many or a size class.

clone size: few; J gene: TRBJ1-2; V gene: TRBV18; D gene: .; CDR3 DNA: TGTGCCAGCTCACCACCGGGGGGCGGCTACACCTTC; CDR3 protein: CASSPPGGGYTF
clone size: .; J gene: TRBJ1-4; V gene: TRBV5-1; D gene: .; CDR3 DNA: TGCGCCAGCAGCTTGGAGAAAAATGAAAAACTGTTTTTT; CDR3 protein: CASSLEKNEKLFF
clone size: once; J gene: TRBJ1-5; V gene: TRBV14; D gene: .; CDR3 DNA: TGTGCCAGCAGCCACCCCCAAGGCGGGGGGCCTAGCAATCAGCCCCAGCATTTT; CDR3 protein: CASSHPQGGGPSNQPQHF
clone size: .; J gene: TRBJ2-1; V gene: TRBV9; D gene: TRBD1; CDR3 DNA: TGTGCCAGCAGCGTAGGGACAGGGTCGCATGAGCAGTTCTTC; CDR3 protein: CASSVGTGSHEQFF
clone size: .; J gene: TRBJ2-6; V gene: TRBV9; D gene: .; CDR3 DNA: TGTGCCAGCAGCGTAGAGGGGGAATCTGGGGCCAACGTCCTGACTTTC; CDR3 protein: CASSVEGESGANVLTF
clone size: .; J gene: TRBJ2-7; V gene: TRBV11-3; D gene: TRBD2; CDR3 DNA: TGTGCCAGCAGCTTAGAGTTAGGGACTAGCGGAACCTACGAGCAGTACTTC; CDR3 protein: CASSLELGTSGTYEQYF
clone size: .; J gene: TRBJ2-7; V gene: TRBV7-3; D gene: .; CDR3 DNA: TGTGCCAGCAGCCGTCAGGGTATCGGCGAGCAGTACTTC; CDR3 protein: CASSRQGIGEQYF
clone size: .; J gene: TRBJ2-7; V gene: TRBV4-2; D gene: .; CDR3 DNA: TGTGCCAGCAGCCCAAACCGGGAGAAGTACGAGCAGTACTTC; CDR3 protein: CASSPNREKYEQYF
clone size: .; J gene: TRBJ2-2; V gene: TRBV5-4; D gene: .; CDR3 DNA: TGTGCCAGCAGCTCTGTTTCTAGTCTACTCGCCGGGGAGCTGTTTTTT; CDR3 protein: CASSSVSSLLAGELFF
clone size: .; J gene: TRBJ1-1; V gene: TRBV5-1; D gene: .; CDR3 DNA: TGCGCCAGCAGCTTGTCTGGACTGAACACTGAAGCTTTCTTT; CDR3 protein: CASSLSGLNTEAFF
clone size: .; J gene: TRBJ2-2; V gene: TRBV19; D gene: .; CDR3 DNA: TGTGCCAGTAGTATAGAGAGGCCGAACACCGGGGAGCTGTTTTTT; CDR3 protein: CASSIERPNTGELFF
clone size: .; J gene: TRBJ2-7; V gene: TRBV5-6; D gene: .; CDR3 DNA: TGTGCCAGCAGCTATGATCGGTACGAGCAGTACTTC; CDR3 protein: CASSYDRYEQYF
clone size: .; J gene: TRBJ2-7; V gene: TRBV4-1; D gene: .; CDR3 DNA: TGCGCCAGCAGGCGTGAATTAGGGGGATCAGCCTACGAGCAGTACTTC; CDR3 protein: CASRRELGGSAYEQYF
clone size: .; J gene: TRBJ1-3; V gene: TRBV6-1; D gene: .; CDR3 DNA: TGTGCCACCGGGGTGGCGGCCTCTGGAAACACCATATATTTT; CDR3 protein: CATGVAASGNTIYF
clone size: .; J gene: TRBJ1-2; V gene: TRBV7-2; D gene: .; CDR3 DNA: TGTGCCAGCAGCTTAGACGGGGGGCTTGGCTACACCTTC; CDR3 protein: CASSLDGGLGYTF